This T cell receptor beta chain was captured by sequencing in a study of T cell responses to AZD1222 COVID-19 vaccine. Findings and limits, study-wide: CD4 TCRs linked to vaccination spanned spike, dominating at 160-218 and 743-854. Repertoires were collected only later (after the peak T cell response had occurred).

CDR1 is SGHKS, CDR2 YYEKEE, per germline (reference sequence). The CDR3 has 14 amino acids. V lost 4 bases to trimming and J lost 2 bases, with 9 bases between them. Assay: immunoSEQ multiplex PCR; the TCRdb copy retains only in-frame clones and omits some. The table includes tens of thousands of clones, about three quarters detected once. Concerning this clone: Its cognate antigen is unknown.

Pooled together were second doses at about 4 or about 12 weeks. Sample: peripheral blood, taken 28 days after the second AZD1222 dose. The chain employs TRBV5-5 and TRBJ1-4; D is unresolved. The origin of this receptor is an adult who received the AZD1222 COVID-19 vaccine. For the CDR3, the DNA is TGTGCCAGCAGCCCCCGGGCCACTAATGAAAAACTGTTTTTT. This sequence encodes CASSPRATNEKLFF.